The 30 T cell receptor beta chains presented below share a single source sample, sequenced in a study of T cell repertoires in cytomegalovirus infection. No antigen is known for these receptors. A single record per CDR3 protein comes from TCRdb applying MiXCR to the reads. The sample lists 550,000 to 850,000 distinct CDR3 sequences, about 33% occurring once. The starting material was cultured PBMCs, obtained from culture after CMV antigen stimulation. These receptor sequences come from a human donor in good health (CMV status not recorded). Some clones in this sample may be carry-over from other donors' samples.

The table lists this clonotype with many counts. The chain has TRBV7-2 and TRBJ1-2, with a possible D match to TRBD1 (5 bases). There are 14 residues in the CDR3. CDR1 SGHTA and CDR2 FQGNSA come from the germline V gene. Trimming cost V 2 bases and J 2 bases, with 9 bases left between them. The CDR3 region has the DNA TGTGCCAGCAGCTTAAGGGACGGGAACTATGGCTACACCTTC. This encodes CASSLRDGNYGYTF.

The chain employs TRBV13 and TRBJ2-6, with D unclear. Germline V lookup: CDR1 PRHDT, CDR2 FYEKMQ (reference sequence). Trimming removed 6 bases from V and 4 bases from J, with 16 bases in between. CDR3 length equals 16 residues. The CDR3 is CASSHTTVSGANVLTF. In nucleotides, the CDR3 is TGTGCCAGCAGTCATACGACGGTCTCCGGGGCCAACGTCCTGACTTTC.

This chain uses TRBV7-9 with TRBJ2-7; D is unclear. The ends were cut back, 2 bases at V and 2 bases at J, with 13 bases in the middle. CDR3 size: 15 residues. Germline CDR1 is SEHNR and CDR2 is FQNEAQ (reference sequence). CDR3 DNA: TGTGCCAGCAGCTTAACGGCCGGAACTACCTACGAGCAGTACTTC. This translates into CASSLTAGTTYEQYF. Looking up the rest from reference TRBV7-9 and TRBJ2-7 gives the full variable domain: DTGVSQNPRHKITKRGQNVTFRCDPISEHNRLYWYRQTLGQGPEFLTYFQNEAQLEKSRLLSDRFSAERPKGSFSTLEIQRTEQGDSAMYLCASSLTAGTTYEQYFGPGTRLTVT.

The J gene is TRBJ2-7, the V gene TRBV7-6, with a possible D match to TRBD2 (5 bases). The germline V and J ends were trimmed by 1 base and 0 bases, with 10 bases remaining between them. Germline values: CDR1 SGHVS, CDR2 FNYEAQ. The CDR3 sequence is 15 residues long. CDR3 sequence (DNA): TGTGCCAGCAGCTTAGTGGACGGGAACTCCTACGAGCAGTACTTC. It translates to CASSLVDGNSYEQYF.

This clonotype showed up just a few times. This chain joins TRBV19 and TRBJ1-6, with D unclear. Germline CDR1 LNHDA, CDR2 SQIVND (reference sequence). Trimming cost V 6 bases and J 7 bases, with 10 bases left between them. This CDR3 spans 13 amino acids. The chain's CDR3 is CASRTGRNSPLHF. As DNA, the CDR3 is TGTGCCAGTAGAACTGGACGCAATTCACCCCTCCACTTT.

The chain is built from TRBV7-9 and TRBJ2-5, with a possible D match to TRBD2 (6 bases). The V gene lost 1 base and the J gene lost 4 bases, with 13 bases spanning the gap. The CDR3 runs 15 residues. CDR1 and CDR2 (germline): SEHNR, FQNEAQ (reference sequence). The CDR3, as DNA: TGTGCCAGCAGCTTAGAGAAGGGAGGAAGAGAGACCCAGTACTTC. This translates into CASSLEKGGRETQYF.

The chain is built from TRBV5-1 and TRBJ2-1; unclear D gene. The V end lost 4 bases, the J end lost 7 bases, and 12 bases lay between the germline ends. The length of the CDR3 is 13 residues. The germline V gene has CDR1 SGHRS and CDR2 YFSETQ. The CDR3 loop is CASSINTANEQFF. In nucleotides, the CDR3 is TGCGCCAGCAGCATAAATACCGCAAATGAGCAGTTCTTC.

The sample holds many counts of this clonotype. J is TRBJ2-1 and V is TRBV7-2; the match to TRBD2 covers 9 bases. V lost 4 bases and J lost 9; bases outside the gene matches: 13. CDR3 length equals 16 residues. Germline lookup yields CDR1 SGHTA and CDR2 FQGNSA. CDR3: CASSSNPGGRAGEQFF. CDR3 DNA sequence: TGTGCCAGCAGCTCCAACCCCGGCGGGAGGGCCGGTGAGCAGTTCTTC.

This clonotype was detected only a few times. This sequence joins TRBV7-2 and TRBJ2-5; 11 bases map to TRBD2. This CDR3 comprises 16 residues. Germline V gene sequence: CDR1 SGHTA, CDR2 FQGNSA. Trimming cost V 4 bases and J 2 bases; bases outside gene matches: 6. CDR3 residues: CASSSTSGASQETQYF. The CDR3 region has the DNA TGTGCCAGCAGCTCGACTAGCGGGGCTTCACAAGAGACCCAGTACTTC. Looking up the rest from reference TRBV7-2 and TRBJ2-5 gives the full variable domain: GAGVSQSPSNKVTEKGKDVELRCDPISGHTALYWYRQSLGQGLEFLIYFQGNSAPDKSGLPSDRFSAERTGGSVSTLTIQRTQQEDSAVYLCASSSTSGASQETQYFGPGTRLLVL.

The rearrangement uses TRBV4-1 and TRBJ1-2; no clear D. Germline CDR1 MGHRA, CDR2 YSYEKL. V lost 1 base, J lost 3 bases, and 12 bases lay in between. The CDR3 is 15 residues long. CDR3 sequence: CASSQGPLNHYGYTF. The CDR3 bases are TGCGCCAGCAGCCAAGGGCCACTAAATCACTATGGCTACACCTTC.

This clonotype was seen a handful of times. This chain connects TRBV11-2 to TRBJ2-1, with 11 bases aligning to TRBD2. This CDR3 is built from 16 residues. The ends lost 5 bases at V and 5 bases at J; junction bases unmatched: 8. The germline V gene encodes CDR1 SGHAT and CDR2 FQNNGV. CDR3 in DNA: TGTGCCAGCAGCCCCAGACTAGCGGGATCACACAATGAGCAGTTCTTC. Translated: CASSPRLAGSHNEQFF.

This clonotype was detected only a few times. V and J are TRBV7-9 and TRBJ1-1; tentative D call: TRBD1 (5 bases). Germline V gives CDR1 SEHNR, CDR2 FQNEAQ (reference sequence). This CDR3 has 16 residues. V was trimmed by 7 bases and J by 4 bases, leaving 22 bases between them. CDR3 sequence reads: CASTPPGPRSGTEAFF. The CDR3 DNA follows: TGTGCCAGCACACCTCCGGGGCCCCGGTCGGGCACTGAAGCTTTCTTT.

This clonotype has more than one count but fewer than ten. The chain joins TRBV20-1 to TRBJ2-5, with 11 positions matching TRBD2. Unmatched junction bases numbered 7, after V lost 5 bases and J lost 5 bases. The germline V gene has CDR1 DFQATT and CDR2 SNEGSKA (reference sequence). This CDR3 is 14 amino acids long. The CDR3 spells CSAQLAGVAETQYF. CDR3 DNA: TGCAGTGCTCAACTAGCGGGAGTGGCGGAGACCCAGTACTTC.

The V and J genes are TRBV7-9 and TRBJ1-5; 9 positions agree with TRBD1. After removal of 5 bases from V and 6 bases from J, the junction contained 5 bases not matched to a gene. The CDR3 is 14 residues long. Germline assignment: CDR1 SEHNR and CDR2 FQNEAQ (reference sequence). This CDR3 is CASSRTGDGQPQHF. In DNA, the CDR3 is TGTGCCAGCAGCCGGACAGGGGACGGTCAGCCCCAGCATTTT.

This clonotype came up a few times. The V call is TRBV12-3 or TRBV12-4, the J call TRBJ2-3; the D gene is possibly TRBD2 (6 bases). Deletions cut 10 bases from V and 2 bases from J, with 22 bases between. This CDR3 spans 16 amino acids. CDR3 DNA sequence: TGTGCCACCCGATGGGGAACGGGGGTTTACACAGATACGCAGTATTTT. Protein: CATRWGTGVYTDTQYF.

This clonotype was detected only a few times. This chain joins TRBV20-1 and TRBJ2-7; 7 bases agree with TRBD2. The germline CDR1 and CDR2 sequences are DFQATT and SNEGSKA (reference sequence). The CDR3 consists of 14 residues. J lost 0 bases, V lost 2 bases, and 4 bases had no gene match. The DNA for the CDR3 is TGCAGTGCTAGAAAAGCGGGAAGCTCCTACGAGCAGTACTTC. Translating it yields CSARKAGSSYEQYF.

This chain links TRBV19 with TRBJ2-7; 9 positions match TRBD2. Germline CDR1 reads LNHDA; CDR2 reads SQIVND (reference sequence). Trimming took 1 base from V and 3 from J; bases not matched to a gene: 7. CDR3 size: 16 residues. The CDR3 loop is CASSIGLAARGYEQYF. The CDR3 region has the DNA TGTGCCAGTAGTATAGGACTAGCGGCGAGGGGCTACGAGCAGTACTTC.

The chain has TRBV7-6 and TRBJ2-1, with D maybe TRBD2 (5 bases). The length of the CDR3 is 16 residues. Looked up from germline, CDR1 is SGHVS and CDR2 is FNYEAQ. V gave up 5 bases and J gave up 0 bases, with 14 bases separating them. In nucleotides, the CDR3 is TGTGCCAGCAGCACCCCCCGGGGAAGCTCCTACAATGAGCAGTTCTTC. It codes for CASSTPRGSSYNEQFF. Full variable domain (missing parts from reference TRBV7-6 and TRBJ2-1): GAGVSQSPRYKVTKRGQDVALRCDPISGHVSLYWYRQALGQGPEFLTYFNYEAQQDKSGLPNDRFSAERPEGSISTLTIQRTEQRDSAMYRCASSTPRGSSYNEQFFGPGTRLTVL.

The CDR3 nucleotides read TGTGCCAGCAGTCCCCGGACAGGGGGCGAACCATCCTCTGGGGCCAACGTCCTGACTTTC. Protein product: CASSPRTGGEPSSGANVLTF. The rearrangement joins TRBV27 to TRBJ2-6; 11 nucleotides line up with TRBD1. Unmatched junction bases numbered 12, after V lost 5 bases and J lost 0 bases. CDR3 length: 20 residues. CDR1 is MNHEY, CDR2 SMNVEV, per germline (reference sequence).

This clonotype was detected only a few times. The rearrangement uses TRBV6-1 and TRBJ2-5, with 12 bases matching TRBD2. CDR3 length: 14 amino acids. The V gene's germline CDR1 is MNHNS and CDR2 SASEGT. V shed 5 bases and J 4 bases; nucleotides not matched to a gene: 2. DNA of the CDR3: TGTGCCAGCAGTTGGGGACTAGCGGGAGAGACCCAGTACTTC. It is translated as CASSWGLAGETQYF.

This clonotype was counted ten times or more. The V gene is TRBV7-2, the J gene TRBJ1-2, with D unresolved. The CDR3 sequence is 12 residues long. V was trimmed by 3 bases and J by 8 bases, leaving 10 bases between them. CDR1 and CDR2 (germline): SGHTA, FQGNSA. The CDR3 protein is CASSFFYAGYTF. DNA of the CDR3: TGTGCCAGCAGCTTCTTTTATGCCGGCTACACCTTC.

This sequence joins TRBV28 and TRBJ2-3; D is possibly TRBD1 or TRBD2 (6 bases each). CDR3 size: 12 residues. Germline values: CDR1 MDHEN, CDR2 SYDVKM. V was cut by 8 bases and J by 5 bases, with 11 bases left in between. The CDR3 DNA follows: TGTGCCAGCGGAGGGGGTTTAGATACGCAGTATTTT. Translated: CASGGGLDTQYF.

The chain joins TRBV19 to TRBJ1-2; D may be TRBD1 (6 bases). This CDR3 comprises 15 residues. Germline CDR1 and CDR2: LNHDA and SQIVND (reference sequence). The V and J ends lost 5 bases and 3 bases respectively, with 16 bases between them. Written as DNA, the CDR3 is TGTGCCAGTAGTCCCCCCAGGGGAGTAGACTATGGCTACACCTTC. Translated: CASSPPRGVDYGYTF.

The chain couples TRBV6-6 to TRBJ1-1, with D hard to call. Germline loops: CDR1 MNHNY, CDR2 SVGAGI (reference sequence). V lost 1 base to trimming and J lost 1 base, with 7 bases between them. The CDR3 spans 14 residues. CDR3 residues: CASSYFRKNTEAFF. The CDR3, as DNA: TGTGCCAGCAGTTACTTCCGCAAGAACACTGAAGCTTTCTTT.

The sample holds a few counts of this clonotype. This rearrangement joins TRBV19 to TRBJ2-7; no clear D gene. The length of the CDR3 is 14 residues. Germline CDR1 LNHDA, CDR2 SQIVND (reference sequence). Trimming pared 6 bases from V and 1 base from J, leaving 13 bases between. The DNA of the CDR3 is TGTGCCAGTAGCCCGTGGGAAAGTTCCTACGAGCAGTACTTC. Translation: CASSPWESSYEQYF.

The V call is TRBV19, the J call TRBJ1-2, with D hard to call. CDR3 size: 12 residues. V lost 7 bases, J lost 2 bases, and 8 bases lay in between. Germline CDR1 is LNHDA and CDR2 is SQIVND (reference sequence). The CDR3 region is CASKNKNYGYTF. CDR3 sequence (DNA): TGTGCCAGTAAGAATAAGAACTATGGCTACACCTTC. The complete variable domain, with remaining parts taken from reference TRBV19 and TRBJ1-2, reads DGGITQSPKYLFRKEGQNVTLSCEQNLNHDAMYWYRQDPGQGLRLIYYSQIVNDFQKGDIAEGYSVSREKKESFPLTVTSAQKNPTAFYLCASKNKNYGYTFGSGTRLTVV.

This chain joins TRBV28 and TRBJ2-7; D might be TRBD2 (5 bases). The V gene lost 4 bases and the J gene lost 2 bases, with 9 bases spanning the gap. CDR1 MDHEN and CDR2 SYDVKM come from the germline V gene. The CDR3 length is 13 residues. CDR3 DNA sequence: TGTGCCAGCAGTTCCCGGGAACCCTACGAGCAGTACTTC. Amino acid sequence: CASSSREPYEQYF. The complete variable domain, with remaining parts taken from reference TRBV28 and TRBJ2-7, reads DVKVTQSSRYLVKRTGEKVFLECVQDMDHENMFWYRQDPGLGLRLIYFSYDVKMKEKGDIPEGYSVSREKKERFSLILESASTNQTSMYLCASSSREPYEQYFGPGTRLTVT.

This clonotype was observed a few times. V usage is TRBV7-2 and J usage is TRBJ1-3; no reliable D call. The CDR3 consists of 14 residues. Trimming left V 2 bases short and J 3 bases short, with 8 bases between. Germline V lookup: CDR1 SGHTA, CDR2 FQGNSA. Here the CDR3 reads CASSLSVGGNTIYF. Written as DNA, the CDR3 is TGTGCCAGCAGCTTATCTGTGGGTGGAAACACCATATATTTT.

The chain joins TRBV20-1 to TRBJ2-6; D is undetermined. Germline CDR1 and CDR2: DFQATT and SNEGSKA (reference sequence). Deletions cut 3 bases from V and 0 bases from J, with 12 bases between. The CDR3 is 16 residues long. The CDR3 is CSARSDGSSGANVLTF. CDR3 coding DNA: TGCAGTGCTAGGTCGGACGGTAGCTCTGGGGCCAACGTCCTGACTTTC.

The chain carries TRBV12-3 or TRBV12-4 and TRBJ2-7; D is possibly TRBD2 (5 bases). The CDR3 totals 16 residues. V dropped 1 base and J dropped 4 bases, with 17 bases sitting between them. CDR3 sequence (DNA): TGTGCCAGCAGTTTAGTCATCACCCGGAGGACTTACGAGCAGTACTTC. Its translation: CASSLVITRRTYEQYF.